The clone carrying this T cell receptor beta chain was counted at least ten times. Its antigen is still unknown. The data are from a study of CD8 T cells in ankylosing spondylitis. General study results and limits: It appeared that ankylosing spondylitis blood was characterized by a TCR beta motif of roughly 8 highly homologous variants. Past research had described some motif variants in reactive arthritis synovial fluid and blood. Reportedly, matched ankylosing spondylitis synovial fluid was significantly enriched for disease-linked clones. Disease-linked clones were CD8+ and relatively rare in peripheral blood.

Quantitative 5'-RACE was performed with molecular barcodes, and it yielded the TCR beta libraries. TCRdb independently ran MiXCR on the 5' RACE reads; one entry per CDR3 protein. This repertoire shows some 840,000 distinct CDR3 sequences, over 9.5% found once; its top ten account for under 0.6%. CDR1 is MDHEN and CDR2 is SYDVKM in the germline V gene. The CDR3 runs 11 residues. Trimming removed 7 bases at V and 7 bases at J, with 11 bases between. The V and J genes are TRBV28 and TRBJ2-7; D gene ambiguous. What was sequenced was blood, either unsorted or a sorted T cell fraction (not recorded which). This TCR was sampled from a male donor with ankylosing spondylitis. The CDR3 here is CASNIRGEQYF. DNA of the CDR3: TGTGCCAGCAACATACGCGGTGAGCAGTACTTC.